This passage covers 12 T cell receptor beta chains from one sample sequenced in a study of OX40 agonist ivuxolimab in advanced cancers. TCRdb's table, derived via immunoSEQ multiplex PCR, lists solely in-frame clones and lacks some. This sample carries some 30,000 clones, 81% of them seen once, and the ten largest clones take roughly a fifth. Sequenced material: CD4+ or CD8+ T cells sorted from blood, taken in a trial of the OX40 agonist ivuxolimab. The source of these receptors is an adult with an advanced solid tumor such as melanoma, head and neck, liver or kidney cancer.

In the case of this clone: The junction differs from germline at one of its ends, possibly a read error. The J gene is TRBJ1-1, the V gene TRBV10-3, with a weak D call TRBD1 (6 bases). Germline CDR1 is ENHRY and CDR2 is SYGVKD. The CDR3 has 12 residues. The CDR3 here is CAITSRDTEAFF. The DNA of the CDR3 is TGTGCCATCACGTCCCGGGACACGGAAGCTTTCTTT.

CDR3 loop: CASIPGDTEAFF. The CDR3 DNA reads as TGTGCCAGCATTCCAGGGGATACTGAAGCTTTCTTT. The gene calls are TRBV2 and TRBJ1-1, with D possibly being TRBD1 (6 bases). Germline V lookup: CDR1 SNHLY, CDR2 FYNNEI. Trimming stripped 7 bases from V and 5 bases from J, with 11 bases between. The CDR3 loop spans 12 amino acids. Using reference TRBV2 and TRBJ1-1 for the parts outside the CDR3, the full variable domain is EPEVTQTPSHQVTQMGQEVILRCVPISNHLYFYWYRQILGQKVEFLVSFYNNEISEKSEIFDDQFSVERPDGSNFTLKIRSTKLEDSAMYFCASIPGDTEAFFGQGTRLTVV.

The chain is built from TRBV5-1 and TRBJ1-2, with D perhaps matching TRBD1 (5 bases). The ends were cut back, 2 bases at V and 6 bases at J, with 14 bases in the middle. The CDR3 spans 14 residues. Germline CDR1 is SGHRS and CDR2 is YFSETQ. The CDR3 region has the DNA TGCGCCAGCAGCTTACTCCAGGGTAGGGATGGCTACACCTTC. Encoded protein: CASSLLQGRDGYTF.

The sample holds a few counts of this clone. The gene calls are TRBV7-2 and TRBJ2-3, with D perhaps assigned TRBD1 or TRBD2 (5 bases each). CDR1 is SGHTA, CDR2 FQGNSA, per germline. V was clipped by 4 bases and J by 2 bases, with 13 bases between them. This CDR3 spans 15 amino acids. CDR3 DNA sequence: TGTGCCAGCAGCTCCGGGACCGTATACACAGATACGCAGTATTTT. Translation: CASSSGTVYTDTQYF.

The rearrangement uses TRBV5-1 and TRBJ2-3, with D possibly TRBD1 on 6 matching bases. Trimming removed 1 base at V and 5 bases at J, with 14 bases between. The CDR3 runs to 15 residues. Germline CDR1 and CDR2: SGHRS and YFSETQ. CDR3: CASSLFTGTGDTQYF. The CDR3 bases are TGCGCCAGCAGCTTGTTCACAGGGACGGGAGATACGCAGTATTTT.

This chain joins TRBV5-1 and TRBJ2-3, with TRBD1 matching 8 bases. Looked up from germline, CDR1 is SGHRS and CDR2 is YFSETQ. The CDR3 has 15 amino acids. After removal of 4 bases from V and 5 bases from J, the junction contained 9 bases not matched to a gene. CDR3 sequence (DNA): TGCGCCAGCAGCCTGACAGGGGCGAGTATAGATACGCAGTATTTT. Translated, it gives CASSLTGASIDTQYF.

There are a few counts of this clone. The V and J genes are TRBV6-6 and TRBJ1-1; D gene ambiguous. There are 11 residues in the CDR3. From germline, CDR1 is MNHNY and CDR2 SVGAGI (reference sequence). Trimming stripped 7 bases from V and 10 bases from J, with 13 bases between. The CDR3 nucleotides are TGTGCCAGCATCGTAACCTCTGGAGCTTTCTTT. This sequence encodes CASIVTSGAFF.

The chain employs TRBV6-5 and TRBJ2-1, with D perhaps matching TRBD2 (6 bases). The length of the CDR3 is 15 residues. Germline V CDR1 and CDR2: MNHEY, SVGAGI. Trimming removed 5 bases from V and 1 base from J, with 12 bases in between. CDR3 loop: CASSKASASYNEQFF. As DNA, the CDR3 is TGTGCCAGCAGTAAGGCTAGCGCATCCTACAATGAGCAGTTCTTC.

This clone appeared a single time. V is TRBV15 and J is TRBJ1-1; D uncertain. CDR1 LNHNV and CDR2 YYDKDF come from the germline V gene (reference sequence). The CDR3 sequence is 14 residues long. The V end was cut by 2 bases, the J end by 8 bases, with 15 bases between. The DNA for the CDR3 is TGTGCCACCAGCAGACTCTTTTCGGCCAGCGAAGCTTTCTTT. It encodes CATSRLFSASEAFF.

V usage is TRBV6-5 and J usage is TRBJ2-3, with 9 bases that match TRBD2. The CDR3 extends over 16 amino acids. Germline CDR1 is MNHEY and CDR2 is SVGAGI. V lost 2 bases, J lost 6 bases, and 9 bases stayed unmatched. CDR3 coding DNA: TGTGCCAGCAGTTACCATTCTAGCGGGGATCGGGATACGCAGTATTTT. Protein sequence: CASSYHSSGDRDTQYF.

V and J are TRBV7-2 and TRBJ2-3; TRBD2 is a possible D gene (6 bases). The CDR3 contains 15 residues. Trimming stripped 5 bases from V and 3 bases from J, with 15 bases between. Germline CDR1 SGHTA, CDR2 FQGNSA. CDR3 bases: TGTGCCAGCAGCCTTAGCAGGGCGGGGACAGATACGCAGTATTTT. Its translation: CASSLSRAGTDTQYF.

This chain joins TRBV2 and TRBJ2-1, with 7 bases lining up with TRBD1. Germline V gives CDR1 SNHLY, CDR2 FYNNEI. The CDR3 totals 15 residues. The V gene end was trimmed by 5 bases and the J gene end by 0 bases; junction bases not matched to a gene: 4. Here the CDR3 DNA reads TGTGCCAGCAGTCGGGACAGCTTCTCCTACAATGAGCAGTTCTTC. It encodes CASSRDSFSYNEQFF.